Each of the 4 T cell receptor beta chains below was sequenced from the same sample in a study of OX40 agonist ivuxolimab in advanced cancers. Sequenced by immunoSEQ multiplex PCR; TCRdb stores in-frame clones only, minus some. The top ten hold 0.45% to 0.55% of the sample, which has under 85,000 clones, approximately 90% seen once. The input for sequencing was CD4+ or CD8+ T cells sorted from blood, taken in a trial of the OX40 agonist ivuxolimab. The receptors derive from an adult with an advanced solid tumor such as melanoma, head and neck, liver or kidney cancer.

The chain employs TRBV5-1 and TRBJ1-3; no definite D call. CDR1 is SGHRS, CDR2 YFSETQ, per germline. The CDR3 is 16 residues long. Trimming removed 7 bases from V and 0 bases from J, with 17 bases in between. The CDR3 here is CASGRDKGSSGNTIYF. CDR3 nucleotides: TGCGCCAGCGGGAGGGATAAGGGAAGCTCTGGAAACACCATATATTTT.

The chain joins TRBV12-5 to TRBJ2-5; 7 bases match TRBD2. With V trimmed by 7 bases and J by 5 bases, 7 bases remained unmatched. This CDR3 is 13 amino acids long. Germline V CDR1 and CDR2: LGHNT, FRNRAP. The CDR3 DNA is TGTGCTAGTGCGTGGGCGGGGGTGGAGACCCAGTACTTC. This codes for CASAWAGVETQYF.

V is TRBV18 and J is TRBJ1-4, with no clear D. Trimming left V 3 bases short and J 5 bases short, with 10 bases between. CDR1 is KGHSH, CDR2 LQKENI, per germline. CDR3 length: 14 residues. For the CDR3, the DNA is TGTGCCAGCTCACCCGGGAGCCAGAATGAAAAACTGTTTTTT. Encoded protein: CASSPGSQNEKLFF.

This clone was counted between two and nine times. The genes are TRBV7-9 and TRBJ1-6, with D unresolved. The CDR3 length is 16 residues. The germline V and J ends were trimmed by 2 bases and 5 bases, with 13 bases remaining between them. Germline CDR1 SEHNR, CDR2 FQNEAQ (reference sequence). CDR3 residues: CASSLLNLLDNSPLHF. The CDR3 DNA follows: TGTGCCAGCAGCTTACTGAACCTGCTCGATAATTCACCCCTCCACTTT.